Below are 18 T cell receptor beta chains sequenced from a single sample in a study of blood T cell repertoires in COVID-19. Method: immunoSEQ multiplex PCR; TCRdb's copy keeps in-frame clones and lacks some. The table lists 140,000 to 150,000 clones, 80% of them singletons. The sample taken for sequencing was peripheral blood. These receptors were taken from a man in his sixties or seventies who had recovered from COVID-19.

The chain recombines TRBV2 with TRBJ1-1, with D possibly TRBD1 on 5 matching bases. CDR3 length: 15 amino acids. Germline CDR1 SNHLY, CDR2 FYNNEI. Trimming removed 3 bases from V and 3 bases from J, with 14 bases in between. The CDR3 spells CASSEMGRGDTEAFF. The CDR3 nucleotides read TGTGCCAGCAGTGAGATGGGGCGTGGGGACACTGAAGCTTTCTTT.

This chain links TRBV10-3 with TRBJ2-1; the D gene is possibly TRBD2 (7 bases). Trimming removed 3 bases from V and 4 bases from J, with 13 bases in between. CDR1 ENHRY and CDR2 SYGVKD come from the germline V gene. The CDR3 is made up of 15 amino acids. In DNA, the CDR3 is TGTGCCATCAGTGACCCACAGGGAGGGTACAATGAGCAGTTCTTC. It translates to CAISDPQGGYNEQFF.

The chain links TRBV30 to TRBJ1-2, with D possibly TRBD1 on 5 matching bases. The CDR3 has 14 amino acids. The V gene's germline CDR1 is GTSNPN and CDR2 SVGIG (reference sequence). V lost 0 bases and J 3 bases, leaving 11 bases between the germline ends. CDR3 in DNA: TGTGCCTGGAGTGTAGGTGGGGCGTACTATGGCTACACCTTC. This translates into CAWSVGGAYYGYTF. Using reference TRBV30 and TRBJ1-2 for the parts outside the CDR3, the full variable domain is SQTIHQWPATLVQPVGSPLSLECTVEGTSNPNLYWYRQAAGRGLQLLFYSVGIGQISSEVPQNLSASRPQDRQFILSSKKLLLSDSGFYLCAWSVGGAYYGYTFGSGTRLTVV.

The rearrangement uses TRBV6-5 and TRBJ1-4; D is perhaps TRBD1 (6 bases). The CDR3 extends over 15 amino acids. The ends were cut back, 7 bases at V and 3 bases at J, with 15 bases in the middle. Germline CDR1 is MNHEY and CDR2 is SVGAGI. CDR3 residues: CASTPQGHPNEKLFF. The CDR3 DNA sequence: TGTGCCAGCACCCCCCAGGGACATCCTAATGAAAAACTGTTTTTT.

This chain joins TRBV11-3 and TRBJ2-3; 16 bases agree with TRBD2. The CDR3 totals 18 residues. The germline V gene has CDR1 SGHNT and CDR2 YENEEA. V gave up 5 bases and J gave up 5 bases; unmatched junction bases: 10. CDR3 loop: CASSPGTSGRALRDTQYF. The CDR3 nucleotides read TGTGCCAGCAGCCCTGGGACTAGCGGGAGGGCCCTCCGAGATACGCAGTATTTT.

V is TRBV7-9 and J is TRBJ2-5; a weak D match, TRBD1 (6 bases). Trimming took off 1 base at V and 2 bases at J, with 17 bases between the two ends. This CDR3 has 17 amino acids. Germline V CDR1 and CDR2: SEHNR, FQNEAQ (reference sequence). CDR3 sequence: CASSLGPPGTYQETQYF. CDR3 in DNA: TGTGCCAGCAGCTTAGGGCCTCCCGGGACATATCAAGAGACCCAGTACTTC.

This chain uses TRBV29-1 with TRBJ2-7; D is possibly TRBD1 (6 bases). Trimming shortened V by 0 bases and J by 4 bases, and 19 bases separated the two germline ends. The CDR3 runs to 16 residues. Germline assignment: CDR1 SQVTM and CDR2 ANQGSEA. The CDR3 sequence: CSVEDWSGVGPYEQYF. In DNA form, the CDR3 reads TGCAGCGTTGAAGATTGGTCAGGGGTTGGACCTTACGAGCAGTACTTC.

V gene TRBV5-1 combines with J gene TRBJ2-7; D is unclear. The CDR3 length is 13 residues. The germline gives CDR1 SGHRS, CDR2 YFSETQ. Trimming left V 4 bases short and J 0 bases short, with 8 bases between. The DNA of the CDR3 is TGCGCCAGCAGCGTAACCAGCTCCTACGAGCAGTACTTC. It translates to CASSVTSSYEQYF.

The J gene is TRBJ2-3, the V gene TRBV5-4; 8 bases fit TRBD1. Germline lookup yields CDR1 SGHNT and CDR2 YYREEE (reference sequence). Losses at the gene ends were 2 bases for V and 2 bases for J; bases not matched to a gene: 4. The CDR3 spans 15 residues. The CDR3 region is CASSFETGATDTQYF. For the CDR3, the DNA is TGTGCCAGCAGCTTCGAGACAGGGGCCACAGATACGCAGTATTTT.

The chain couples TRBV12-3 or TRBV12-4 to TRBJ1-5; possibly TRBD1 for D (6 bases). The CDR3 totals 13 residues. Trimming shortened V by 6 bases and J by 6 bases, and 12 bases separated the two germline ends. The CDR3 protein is CASRKQGFQPQHF. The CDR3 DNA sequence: TGTGCCAGCAGAAAACAGGGTTTTCAGCCCCAGCATTTT.

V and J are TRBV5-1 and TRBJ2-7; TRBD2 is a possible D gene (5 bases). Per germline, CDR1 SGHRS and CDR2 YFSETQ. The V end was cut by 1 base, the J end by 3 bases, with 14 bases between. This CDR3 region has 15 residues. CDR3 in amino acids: CASSLYSRGDYEQYF. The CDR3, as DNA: TGCGCCAGCAGCTTGTACTCCCGGGGAGACTACGAGCAGTACTTC.

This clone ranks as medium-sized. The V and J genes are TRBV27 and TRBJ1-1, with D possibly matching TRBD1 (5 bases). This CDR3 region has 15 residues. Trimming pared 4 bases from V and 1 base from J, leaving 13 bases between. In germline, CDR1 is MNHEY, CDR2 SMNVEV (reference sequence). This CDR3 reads CASSSGETWNTEAFF. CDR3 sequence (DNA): TGTGCCAGCAGTTCGGGGGAGACATGGAACACTGAAGCTTTCTTT.

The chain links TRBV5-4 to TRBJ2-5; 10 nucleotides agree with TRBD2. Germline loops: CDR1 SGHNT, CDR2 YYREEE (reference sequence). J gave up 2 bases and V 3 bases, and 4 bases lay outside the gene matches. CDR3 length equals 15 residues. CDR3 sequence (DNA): TGTGCCAGCAGCTCCAGCGGGAGGGGGCAAGAGACCCAGTACTTC. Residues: CASSSSGRGQETQYF.

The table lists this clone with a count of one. CDR3 protein: CASSFLSGNTIYF. CDR3 nucleotides: TGTGCCAGCAGCTTTCTGTCTGGAAACACCATATATTTT. The chain combines TRBV7-8 with TRBJ1-3; D gene unclear. The CDR3 extends over 13 amino acids. The V and J ends lost 3 bases and 1 base respectively, with 4 bases between them. Germline CDR1 and CDR2: SGHVS and FQNEAQ.

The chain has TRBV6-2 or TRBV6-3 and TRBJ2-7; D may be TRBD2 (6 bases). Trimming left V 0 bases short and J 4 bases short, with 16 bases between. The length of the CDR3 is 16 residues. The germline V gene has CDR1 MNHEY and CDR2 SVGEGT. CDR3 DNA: TGTGCCAGCAGTTACTCTGAGACGGGAGTTGGTTACGAGCAGTACTTC. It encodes CASSYSETGVGYEQYF.

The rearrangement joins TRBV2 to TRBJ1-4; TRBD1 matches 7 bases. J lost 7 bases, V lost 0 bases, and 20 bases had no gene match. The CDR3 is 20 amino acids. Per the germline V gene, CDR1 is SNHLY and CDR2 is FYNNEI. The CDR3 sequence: CASSEAVDRPLGRKIEKLFF. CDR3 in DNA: TGTGCCAGCAGTGAAGCGGTGGACAGGCCCCTAGGGAGAAAGATTGAAAAACTGTTTTTT.

In DNA form, the CDR3 reads TGTGCCAGCAGCGTCCTTAGCGGGAGGGCCTCCGGTGAGCAGTTCTTC. As protein: CASSVLSGRASGEQFF. V gene TRBV7-9 combines with J gene TRBJ2-1; 11 bases fit TRBD2. The CDR3 extends over 16 amino acids. V lost 5 bases, J lost 9 bases, and 12 bases stayed unmatched. CDR1 and CDR2 from the germline V gene are SEHNR and FQNEAQ (reference sequence).

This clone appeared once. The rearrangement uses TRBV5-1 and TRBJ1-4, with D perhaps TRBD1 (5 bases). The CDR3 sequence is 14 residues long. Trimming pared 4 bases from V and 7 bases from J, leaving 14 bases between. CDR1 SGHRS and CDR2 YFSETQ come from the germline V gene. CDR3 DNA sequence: TGCGCCAGCAGCCCCGGGTCCCAGGGTGAAAAACTGTTTTTT. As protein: CASSPGSQGEKLFF.